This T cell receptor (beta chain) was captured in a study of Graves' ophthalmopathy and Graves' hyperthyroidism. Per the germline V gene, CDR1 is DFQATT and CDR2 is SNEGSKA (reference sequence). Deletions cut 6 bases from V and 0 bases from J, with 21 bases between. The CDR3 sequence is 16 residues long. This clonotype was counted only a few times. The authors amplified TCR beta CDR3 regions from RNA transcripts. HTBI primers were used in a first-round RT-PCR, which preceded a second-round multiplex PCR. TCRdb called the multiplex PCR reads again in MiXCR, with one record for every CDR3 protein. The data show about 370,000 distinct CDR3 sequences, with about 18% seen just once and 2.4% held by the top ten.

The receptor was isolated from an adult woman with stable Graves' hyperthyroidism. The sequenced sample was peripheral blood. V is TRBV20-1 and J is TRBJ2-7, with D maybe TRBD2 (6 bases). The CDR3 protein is CSAKLAPAGGSYEQYF. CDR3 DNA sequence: TGCAGTGCAAAACTAGCACCAGCGGGCGGCTCCTACGAGCAGTACTTC.